This T cell receptor beta chain was retrieved from a study of blood T cell repertoires in COVID-19. Study-wide background: The United States, Italy and Spain were the sources of the acute and convalescent COVID-19 samples. PBMCs, B-cell-depleted T cells, or T cells were the source of the cDNA or gDNA that made up the material.

Clones were read by immunoSEQ multiplex PCR, and TCRdb kept only the in-frame ones, dropping some. This table has 150,000 to 200,000 clones, roughly 80% appearing once. This clone was seen once. The V segment lost 2 bases and the J segment 8 bases; nucleotides outside the gene matches: 11. This CDR3 comprises 16 residues. Germline CDR1 and CDR2: MDHEN and SYDVKM. The source of this sequence is a man aged 55 to 70 with active or convalescent COVID-19. The gene calls are TRBV28 and TRBJ1-4; 7 nucleotides line up with TRBD1. The sample comprised peripheral blood. CDR3 coding DNA: TGTGCCAGCAGTTTAAGCAGGGGGAAGGGAAACGAAAAACTGTTTTTT. Translation: CASSLSRGKGNEKLFF.